This is a list of T cell receptor beta chains from one sample in a study of blood T cell repertoires in COVID-19. The table came from immunoSEQ multiplex PCR; TCRdb's copy has only in-frame clones and leaves some out. The sample lists about 260,000 clones; approximately 92% were seen once. Material for sequencing was peripheral blood. These receptors originate from a person between 18 and 30 years old with COVID-19, enrolled during active disease. CDR3s include the opening cysteine and the closing phenylalanine or tryptophan. The D gene is left open where the match is weak. Expanded clones are given a class, and other clones once, few, many or no size at all.

NA TRBJ1-5 NA TRBV5-8 CASSLATLGEQPQHF TGTGCCAGCAGCTTGGCGACGCTAGGAGAACAGCCCCAGCATTTT
NA TRBJ1-1 NA TRBV2 CASIRTVVNTEAFF TGTGCCAGCATCAGGACAGTAGTGAACACTGAAGCTTTCTTT
once TRBJ2-6 NA TRBV19 CATTPGASGANVLTF TGTGCCACCACCCCAGGGGCCTCTGGGGCCAACGTCCTGACTTTC
NA TRBJ1-1 NA TRBV6-1 CASSEPPFGHLNTEAFF TGTGCCAGCAGTGAACCGCCATTTGGACACCTGAACACTGAAGCTTTCTTT
once TRBJ2-4 NA TRBV28 CASSLVAKNIQYF TGTGCCAGCAGTCTTGTCGCCAAAAACATTCAGTACTTC
NA TRBJ1-3 TRBD1 TRBV6-1 CASSEAPGQGAGNTIYF TGTGCCAGCAGTGAAGCTCCGGGACAGGGGGCTGGAAACACCATATATTTT
NA TRBJ2-5 TRBD1 TRBV19 CASSLRTGKETQYF TGTGCCAGTAGTCTCCGGACAGGGAAAGAGACCCAGTACTTC
NA TRBJ2-1 NA TRBV19 CASSIALSSYNEQFF TGTGCCAGTAGTATAGCCCTGAGCTCCTACAATGAGCAGTTCTTC
NA TRBJ2-7 TRBD2 TRBV7-2 CASSLAGFWEGTYEQYF TGTGCCAGCAGCTTAGCTGGGTTTTGGGAGGGAACCTACGAGCAGTACTTC
NA TRBJ2-3 NA TRBV6-5 CASSYGQSDTQYF TGTGCCAGCAGTTACGGGCAGTCAGATACGCAGTATTTT
NA TRBJ1-1 NA TRBV12-3/TRBV12-4 CASSLTVNTEAFF TGTGCCAGCAGTTTAACGGTGAACACTGAAGCTTTCTTT
many TRBJ2-3 TRBD1 TRBV11-2 CASSQMRGRTDTQYF TGTGCCAGCAGCCAAATGAGGGGGCGGACAGATACGCAGTATTTT
NA TRBJ2-1 NA TRBV29-1 CSVASINEQFF TGCAGCGTAGCTTCAATAAATGAGCAGTTCTTC
NA TRBJ2-3 TRBD2 TRBV7-6 CASSLAQPSGGFGPSTDTQYF TGTGCCAGCAGCTTAGCGCAACCTAGCGGAGGTTTCGGGCCTAGCACAGATACGCAGTATTTT
NA TRBJ1-1 NA TRBV28 CASSPAGGTEAFF TGTGCCAGCAGCCCCGCGGGGGGCACTGAAGCTTTCTTT
NA TRBJ2-1 TRBD2 TRBV19 CASSPGLAGYNEQFF TGTGCCAGCAGCCCCGGACTAGCGGGGTACAATGAGCAGTTCTTC
NA TRBJ2-7 NA TRBV11-2 CASSLDGGGYEQYF TGTGCCAGCAGCTTAGACGGGGGAGGCTACGAGCAGTACTTC
NA TRBJ2-1 NA TRBV6-5 CASSYGLDGEQFF TGTGCCAGCAGTTACGGACTGGACGGTGAGCAGTTCTTC
NA TRBJ1-1 NA TRBV30 CAWGKTSQGPEAFF TGTGCCTGGGGTAAAACCTCGCAGGGCCCTGAAGCTTTCTTT
NA TRBJ2-3 NA TRBV3-1/TRBV3-2 CASSESGSTDTQYF TGTGCCAGCAGCGAGAGCGGGAGCACAGATACGCAGTATTTT
NA TRBJ2-5 NA TRBV9 CASSVFNRERETQYF TGTGCCAGCAGCGTATTTAACCGGGAACGAGAGACCCAGTACTTC
NA TRBJ2-5 TRBD1 TRBV28 CASSSVTLGTDRPETQYF TGTGCCAGCAGTTCCGTCACCCTCGGGACAGATCGACCAGAGACCCAGTACTTC
NA TRBJ2-2 TRBD1 TRBV2 CASKGTANTGELFF TGTGCCAGCAAGGGGACAGCGAACACCGGGGAGCTGTTTTTT
NA TRBJ2-5 TRBD2 TRBV18 CASSAGLAGAGETQYF TGTGCCAGCTCAGCAGGACTAGCGGGAGCTGGGGAGACCCAGTACTTC